This entry features one T cell receptor (beta chain) sequence. Its specific antigen is unknown. Base quality data are lacking; no much larger clone is found one base away. These data originate in a study of blood T cell repertoires in COVID-19 (dated by TCRdb to the early 2020s). Regarding the complete study: Collaborator samples came from the United States, Italy and Spain and covered acute and convalescent phases of COVID-19. The material from the prospective study consisted of cDNA or gDNA derived from T cells, B-cell-depleted T cells, or PBMCs. The dataset comprised deeply sampled blood TCRbeta repertoires from subjects exposed to, actively infected with, or recovered from COVID-19. The repertoires were made available in a free public database intended to serve as a resource for research on the immune response to SARS-CoV-2. The samples were drawn from the first 160 participants of the ongoing ImmuneRACE study and from 1,254 subjects provided by 6 global collaborators. The sample metadata nearly always contained a de-identified subject ID, COVID-19 status, age in years and sex. Where available, HLA class I and class II types were taken from metadata supplied by the sample provider and were not determined by assay-based typing.

The immunoSEQ Assay, a bias-controlled multiplex PCR, was used to amplify TCRbeta CDR3 regions from genomic DNA. The study's own analysis went as follows. The number of nucleated cells in each sample was estimated by amplification of reference gene primers within the assay. To quantify the absolute abundance of each unique TCRbeta CDR3 rearrangement, sequence reads were collapsed and filtered. Productive Simpson clonality was computed per sample as the square root of Simpson's diversity index over productive rearrangements. TCRdb retrieved this table from immuneACCESS and kept in-frame rearrangements only. Not all clones are present; in checked studies, unresolved V genes account for under half, and no reason is known for the remainder. V, J and clone size are those of that table, while D and trimming were read from the DNA. The table for this sample lists 100,000 or so clones; more than 75% of them were counted only once. The top ten hold 13% of the sample.

V loses 0 bases at its end and J loses 7 bases; junction bases beyond the gene matches: 4. The CDR3 starts with the cysteine, ends with the phenylalanine, and has 14 residues. Solely the CDR3 DNA is kept, with 42 bases framed from the first base. As encoded in the germline V gene, CDR1 is SGHRS while CDR2 is YFSETQ. Points the paper makes about the study in general: Clinical and demographic metadata were provided uncurated, with the amount varying by source and participant.

Whole blood was collected in K2EDTA tubes by collaborating institutions according to the institutions' own protocols. For TCRbeta analysis, collaborators shipped samples as frozen whole blood, isolated PBMCs, or DNA extracted from either of those sample types. This clonotype originated in a human donor in a cohort sampled during active COVID-19. The chain employs TRBV5-1 and TRBJ1-1; TRBD1 fits 9 bases in the junction. The sequenced material came from peripheral blood. The CDR3 in this case is CASSLDGQGYEAFF. The nucleotide sequence reads as follows: TGCGCCAGCAGCTTGGACGGACAGGGGTATGAAGCTTTCTTT.